This TCR beta chain was found in a study of T cell responses to AZD1222 COVID-19 vaccine. Repertoires were generated with immunoSEQ multiplex PCR, while TCRdb's copy carries only in-frame clones and drops some. The table shows about 35,000 clones, with about nine tenths occurring only once. General study points: Only a handful of AZD1222 recipients, several in all, had baseline seropositivity.

The CDR3 consists of 18 residues. With 4 bases clipped from V and 3 bases from J, the junction kept 11 bases outside the gene matches. Looked up from germline, CDR1 is MNHEY and CDR2 is SMNVEV (reference sequence). Comments on this clone: The antigen remains undetermined.

This specimen was peripheral blood, taken 28 days after the second AZD1222 dose. The V gene is TRBV27, the J gene TRBJ2-1, with 11 nucleotides matching TRBD2. This TCR was sampled from an adult who received the AZD1222 COVID-19 vaccine. In DNA form, the CDR3 reads TGTGCCAGCAGTTCTTCCGCAGGACTAGCGGGTAACTACAATGAGCAGTTCTTC. Its translation is CASSSSAGLAGNYNEQFF.